Below, 19 T cell receptor beta chains from the same sample are listed, as sequenced in a study of blood T cells in healthy people across ages. Then a second PCR, running roughly 7 to 11 cycles, was carried out with a sample-barcoded 5' primer and a J-beta primer mix. TCRdb independently ran MiXCR on the 5' RACE reads; one entry per CDR3 protein. The data contain 2 million or so distinct CDR3 sequences, about 49% of them singletons. The specimen was blood. The receptors here all came from a middle-aged woman in good health.

The chain joins TRBV6-1 to TRBJ1-1, with TRBD1 matching 10 bases. In germline, CDR1 is MNHNS, CDR2 SASEGT. The CDR3 runs 13 residues. Trimming at V came to 6 bases and at J to 4 bases, leaving 2 bases not matched to a gene. DNA of the CDR3: TGTGCCAGCAGGGACAGGGGGAGCACTGAAGCTTTCTTT. It encodes CASRDRGSTEAFF.

The chain joins TRBV27 to TRBJ2-5; D remains unclear. The CDR3 runs to 13 residues. Germline V lookup: CDR1 MNHEY, CDR2 SMNVEV (reference sequence). The V end was cut by 6 bases, the J end by 1 base, with 9 bases between. CDR3 nucleotide sequence: TGTGCCAGCAGCCTAAACTTCCAAGAGACCCAGTACTTC. It yields the protein CASSLNFQETQYF.

A remark on this clonotype: A much larger clone sits a single nucleotide away, making a read error possible. The rearrangement links TRBV12-3 or TRBV12-4 to TRBJ1-6; a possible D gene is TRBD1 (6 bases). The CDR3 has 14 residues. The CDR3 sequence: CTSSLQGRNSPLHF. The CDR3 DNA follows: TGTACCAGCAGTTTACAGGGTCGTAATTCACCCCTCCACTTT.

The table lists this clonotype with a few counts. The chain has TRBV20-1 and TRBJ2-5; D is possibly TRBD2 (5 bases). The germline V and J ends were trimmed by 0 bases and 2 bases, with 13 bases remaining between them. The CDR3 is 15 residues long. The germline CDR1 and CDR2 sequences are DFQATT and SNEGSKA (reference sequence). The DNA for the CDR3 is TGCAGTGCTAGAGATGTGGGTACGGGGCAAGAGACCCAGTACTTC. This codes for CSARDVGTGQETQYF.

The chain joins TRBV27 to TRBJ1-1, with D uncertain. Germline CDR1 reads MNHEY; CDR2 reads SMNVEV (reference sequence). V was clipped by 3 bases and J by 5 bases, with 13 bases between them. This CDR3 is 14 amino acids long. CDR3 nucleotide sequence: TGTGCCAGCAGTTTGCGTCCGGTCGAGACTGAAGCTTTCTTT. Translation: CASSLRPVETEAFF.

The V gene is TRBV4-3, the J gene TRBJ2-1, with D perhaps being TRBD1 or TRBD2 (5 bases each). Trimming pared 4 bases from V and 4 bases from J, leaving 26 bases between. Germline V CDR1 and CDR2: LGHNA, YSLEER. This CDR3 contains 19 residues. The CDR3 loop is CASSRSPWDGNSLYNEQFF. The CDR3 nucleotides are TGCGCCAGCAGCCGGTCCCCTTGGGACGGGAACTCACTATACAATGAGCAGTTCTTC.

This chain links TRBV6-2 or TRBV6-3 with TRBJ2-3, with D perhaps given as TRBD1 or TRBD2 (5 bases each). CDR1 is MNHEY and CDR2 is SVGEGT in the germline V gene. The CDR3 consists of 15 residues. V lost 7 bases and J lost 1, with 15 bases in between. The chain's CDR3 is CASNARGSGTDTQYF. Here the CDR3 DNA reads TGTGCCAGCAACGCGAGGGGTTCTGGCACAGATACGCAGTATTTT.

This clonotype has just a few counts. This rearrangement joins TRBV29-1 to TRBJ2-3; 7 positions agree with TRBD1. The germline V gene encodes CDR1 SQVTM and CDR2 ANQGSEA. The V segment lost 1 base and the J segment 0 bases; nucleotides outside the gene matches: 13. The CDR3 contains 18 residues. The CDR3 DNA reads TGCAGCGTTGAAGGAGGGCAGGGGGTACCTTTTAGCACAGATACGCAGTATTTT. Amino acids: CSVEGGQGVPFSTDTQYF.

The rearrangement links TRBV4-3 to TRBJ2-1; 11 bases are a match to TRBD2. The CDR3 contains 18 residues. Losses at the gene ends were 0 bases for V and 5 bases for J; bases not matched to a gene: 9. Germline V gene lookup returns CDR1 LGHNA and CDR2 YSLEER. The CDR3 is CASSQEGLAGGWDNEQFF. The DNA of the CDR3 is TGCGCCAGCAGCCAAGAGGGCCTAGCGGGGGGTTGGGACAATGAGCAGTTCTTC.

This clonotype has only a few counts. This chain's CDR3 is CASGQWGLAGGTDTQYF. The DNA of the CDR3 is TGTGCCAGCGGACAGTGGGGACTAGCGGGGGGGACAGATACGCAGTATTTT. The chain recombines TRBV25-1 with TRBJ2-3; 16 bases are shared with TRBD2. The CDR3 runs 17 residues. V shed 8 bases, J shed 3 bases, and the junction held 8 bases outside the gene matches. CDR1 MGHDK and CDR2 SYGVNS come from the germline V gene.

V is TRBV7-4 and J is TRBJ1-2, with D unresolved. The CDR3 covers 14 residues. From germline, CDR1 is SGHVT and CDR2 SQSDAQ. V was cut by 1 base and J by 6 bases, with 12 bases left in between. CDR3 residues: CASSLVVRSNGYTF. DNA for the CDR3: TGTGCCAGCAGCTTAGTTGTCCGCTCTAATGGCTACACCTTC.

This rearrangement joins TRBV6-2 or TRBV6-3 to TRBJ2-7; D may match TRBD1 or TRBD2 (5 bases each). The J call is uncertain, as TRBJ2-5 better fits the DNA end. This CDR3 is 16 amino acids long. CDR1 is MNHEY, CDR2 SVGEGT, per germline. The CDR3 sequence is CASSYSGADVRETQYF. The DNA of the CDR3 is TGTGCCAGCAGTTATTCCGGGGCGGACGTCAGAGAGACCCAGTACTTC.

CDR3: CASDSRDNEGETQYF. The CDR3 DNA reads as TGTGCCTCTGACTCCCGGGACAACGAGGGAGAGACCCAGTACTTC. This sequence joins TRBV30 and TRBJ2-5; D is possibly TRBD1 (6 bases). The CDR3 sequence is 15 residues long. The V end was cut by 7 bases, the J end by 4 bases, with 22 bases between. Germline CDR1 and CDR2: GTSNPN and SVGIG (reference sequence).

The chain employs TRBV9 and TRBJ2-5; 11 bases map to TRBD2. Trimming cost V 1 base and J 11 bases; bases outside gene matches: 10. Per the germline V gene, CDR1 is SGDLS and CDR2 is YYNGEE. The CDR3 runs to 15 residues. The CDR3 region has the DNA TGTGCCAGCAGCGTACAACTAGCGGGGGCTAATGAGCAGTACTTC. It translates to CASSVQLAGANEQYF.

The sample holds a few counts of this clonotype. This CDR3 is CASSLYGSSGANVLTF. The CDR3 DNA is TGTGCCAGCAGCTTGTATGGCAGCTCTGGGGCCAACGTCCTGACTTTC. The chain joins TRBV5-6 to TRBJ2-6; D not certain. The CDR3 extends over 16 amino acids. Germline CDR1 reads SGHDT; CDR2 reads YYEEEE. V was trimmed by 1 base and J by 0 bases, leaving 8 bases between them. The whole variable domain, filled in from reference TRBV5-6 and TRBJ2-6, reads DAGVTQSPTHLIKTRGQQVTLRCSPKSGHDTVSWYQQALGQGPQFIFQYYEEEERQRGNFPDRFSGHQFPNYSSELNVNALLLGDSALYLCASSLYGSSGANVLTFGAGSRLTVL.

This clonotype has just a few counts. The chain couples TRBV11-2 to TRBJ2-1; D gene uncertain. The CDR3 contains 14 residues. V dropped 11 bases and J dropped 4 bases, with 18 bases sitting between them. The germline V gene has CDR1 SGHAT and CDR2 FQNNGV. The CDR3 region is CAGSGHGLYNEQFF. The CDR3 DNA is TGTGCCGGCTCCGGCCACGGGTTATACAATGAGCAGTTCTTC.

CDR3 sequence reads: CAISESRQNEETQYF. In DNA form, the CDR3 reads TGTGCCATCAGTGAGTCCCGACAGAATGAAGAGACCCAGTACTTC. The J gene is TRBJ2-5, the V gene TRBV10-3; D may be TRBD1 (5 bases). V dropped 0 bases and J dropped 3 bases, with 11 bases sitting between them. Germline V lookup: CDR1 ENHRY, CDR2 SYGVKD. The CDR3 is made up of 15 amino acids.

The rearrangement joins TRBV5-1 to TRBJ1-2; D is ambiguous. Germline CDR1 and CDR2: SGHRS and YFSETQ. There are 14 residues in the CDR3. V lost 5 bases, J lost 8 bases, and 19 bases lay in between. The CDR3 protein is CASRWVGQIGGYTF. The CDR3 DNA sequence: TGCGCCAGCAGATGGGTTGGGCAGATCGGAGGCTACACCTTC.

The V call is TRBV6-2 or TRBV6-3, the J call TRBJ2-1, with 7 bases lining up with TRBD1. The CDR3 is 13 residues long. Germline CDR1 MNHEY, CDR2 SVGEGT. V trimming: 5 bases; J trimming: 7 bases; junction bases outside the gene matches: 5. CDR3 loop: CASSDRDGNEQFF. Here the CDR3 DNA reads TGTGCCAGCAGTGACAGGGACGGGAATGAGCAGTTCTTC.